These T cell receptor beta chains were read from a single sample in a study of T cells after yellow fever vaccination. Each CDR3 protein is one row after TCRdb ran MiXCR on the 5' RACE reads. The sample holds approximately 300,000 distinct CDR3 sequences, roughly 10% seen once. The sequencing here drew on CD4+ T cells sorted from PBMCs, taken 45 days after the yellow fever booster vaccination. These receptors all stem from a man between 18 and 35 years old who received the YFV17D yellow fever vaccine. The CDR3 runs from the conserved cysteine through the conserved F or W. D genes are given only for firm matches. Clone size is stated in some rows and not others, as once, few, many or a class when expanded.

clone_size	d_call	j_call	v_call	cdr3_aa	cdr3_nt
few	-	TRBJ2-2	TRBV15	CATSRASSGSGELFF	TGTGCCACCAGCAGAGCGAGCAGTGGCTCCGGGGAGCTGTTTTTT
few	-	TRBJ2-5	TRBV7-3	CASSLNGLEETQYF	TGTGCCAGCAGCTTAAATGGACTTGAAGAGACCCAGTACTTC
few	TRBD1	TRBJ2-7	TRBV10-3	CAVTGTGEGEQYF	TGTGCCGTTACCGGGACAGGGGAAGGCGAGCAGTACTTC
few	-	TRBJ2-7	TRBV20-1	CSASFSVYEQYF	TGCAGTGCTAGTTTCTCTGTATACGAGCAGTACTTC
few	TRBD1	TRBJ1-5	TRBV29-1	CSVRDSAAPQHF	TGCAGCGTCCGGGACAGCGCGGCGCCCCAGCATTTT
few	-	TRBJ2-1	TRBV6-5	CASSYSVGEPYNEQFF	TGTGCCAGCAGTTACTCCGTGGGGGAACCCTACAATGAGCAGTTCTTC
-	TRBD1	TRBJ1-3	TRBV6-5	CASSPAGQRSGNTIYF	TGTGCCAGCAGTCCGGCGGGACAGAGGTCTGGAAACACCATATATTTT
-	TRBD1	TRBJ1-6	TRBV6-5	CASSYSGTGEAGSPLHF	TGTGCCAGCAGTTACTCGGGGACAGGGGAGGCGGGTTCACCCCTCCACTTT
few	-	TRBJ1-1	TRBV15	CATSRDLAAEAFF	TGTGCCACCAGCAGAGATCTAGCGGCTGAAGCTTTCTTT
many	-	TRBJ2-7	TRBV9	CASSVRDGTYEQYF	TGTGCCAGCAGCGTACGGGACGGGACCTACGAGCAGTACTTC
-	-	TRBJ1-6	TRBV5-1	CASSLDDENSPLHF	TGCGCCAGCAGCTTGGACGACGAGAATTCACCCCTCCACTTT
-	TRBD1	TRBJ1-4	TRBV7-2	CASSLDRGRKLFF	TGTGCCAGCAGCCTGGACAGGGGGAGGAAACTGTTTTTT
-	-	TRBJ1-4	TRBV2	CASSETAGGVEKLFF	TGTGCCAGCAGTGAAACGGCAGGAGGGGTTGAAAAACTGTTTTTT
-	TRBD1	TRBJ2-7	TRBV7-2	CASSSGDRPHEQYF	TGTGCCAGCAGCTCTGGGGACAGGCCTCACGAGCAGTACTTC
few	TRBD1	TRBJ1-3	TRBV6-5	CASSLRGPGNTIYF	TGTGCCAGCAGCCTCAGGGGGCCTGGAAACACCATATATTTT
-	-	TRBJ1-5	TRBV10-3	CAISMEGRQPQHF	TGTGCCATCAGTATGGAGGGAAGGCAGCCCCAGCATTTT
-	TRBD2	TRBJ2-2	TRBV7-6	CASSLGLAGTAGELFF	TGTGCCAGCAGCTTAGGACTAGCGGGGACTGCCGGGGAGCTGTTTTTT
few	-	TRBJ2-1	TRBV20-1	CSAPGARNEQFF	TGCAGTGCTCCGGGGGCGCGGAATGAGCAGTTCTTC
many	-	TRBJ2-7	TRBV20-1	CSARYPYGSYEQYF	TGCAGTGCTAGATATCCCTACGGGTCCTACGAGCAGTACTTC
-	TRBD2	TRBJ2-1	TRBV7-8	CASSPLRTSGGYNEQFF	TGTGCCAGCAGCCCCTTACGGACTAGCGGGGGCTACAATGAGCAGTTCTTC
many	-	TRBJ2-5	TRBV7-2	CASSFWGTQYF	TGTGCCAGCAGCTTCTGGGGGACCCAGTACTTC
many	-	TRBJ1-1	TRBV3-1	CASSLAGLGAAEAFF	TGTGCCAGCAGCCTCGCGGGTTTGGGGGCCGCTGAAGCTTTCTTT
few	TRBD1	TRBJ2-1	TRBV5-4	CASRSGTGALEQFF	TGTGCCAGCAGGTCAGGGACAGGGGCTCTTGAGCAGTTCTTC
many	-	TRBJ2-1	TRBV7-7	CASSPEQVGEQFF	TGTGCCAGCAGCCCAGAGCAGGTCGGTGAGCAGTTCTTC
many	TRBD2	TRBJ2-1	TRBV5-1	CASRGTSGGEQFF	TGCGCCAGCAGAGGGACTAGCGGGGGGGAGCAGTTCTTC
few	TRBD1	TRBJ2-1	TRBV6-2/TRBV6-3	CASSSDRDYNEQFF	TGTGCCAGCAGCTCGGACAGGGACTACAATGAGCAGTTCTTC
few	-	TRBJ2-5	TRBV9	CASSVGGLSQETQYF	TGTGCCAGCAGCGTAGGTGGGCTGTCACAAGAGACCCAGTACTTC
-	TRBD1	TRBJ2-3	TRBV5-1	CASSWGTGGAADTQYF	TGCGCCAGCAGCTGGGGGACAGGGGGCGCGGCAGATACGCAGTATTTT
-	-	TRBJ2-7	TRBV3-1	CASSQAYQYYEQYF	TGTGCCAGCAGCCAAGCGTACCAGTACTACGAGCAGTACTTC
-	-	TRBJ2-3	TRBV12-3/TRBV12-4	CASSFQLGGDTQYF	TGTGCCAGCAGTTTTCAGCTGGGGGGAGATACGCAGTATTTT
-	TRBD2	TRBJ2-3	TRBV11-2	CASRPTLTSGGAYLTDTQYF	TGTGCCAGCAGACCGACCCTCACTAGCGGGGGGGCATACCTTACAGATACGCAGTATTTT
-	TRBD1	TRBJ2-7	TRBV12-3/TRBV12-4	CASSLRGQIFYEQYF	TGTGCCAGCAGTTTGAGGGGGCAGATCTTCTACGAGCAGTACTTC
many	-	TRBJ2-1	TRBV5-1	CASSRSGIEYNEQFF	TGCGCCAGCAGCCGGTCAGGGATCGAATACAATGAGCAGTTCTTC
-	-	TRBJ1-1	TRBV7-2	CASSIDRVNTEAFF	TGTGCCAGCAGCATAGACAGAGTGAACACTGAAGCTTTCTTT
-	-	TRBJ1-1	TRBV7-6	CASSTQPGTEAFF	TGTGCCAGCAGCACCCAACCAGGGACTGAAGCTTTCTTT
few	-	TRBJ1-4	TRBV4-2	CASSREGNSPNEKLFF	TGTGCCAGCAGCCGAGAGGGTAACAGCCCTAATGAAAAACTGTTTTTT
many	TRBD2	TRBJ2-7	TRBV7-9	CASSRGGGLYEQYF	TGTGCCAGCAGCCGTGGGGGGGGACTCTACGAGCAGTACTTC
few	-	TRBJ1-1	TRBV20-1	CSARVVGGTEAFF	TGCAGTGCTAGAGTTGTGGGGGGGACTGAAGCTTTCTTT
few	-	TRBJ2-1	TRBV4-2	CASSQGLIIRDNEQFF	TGTGCCAGCAGCCAAGGGTTAATCATTAGGGACAATGAGCAGTTCTTC